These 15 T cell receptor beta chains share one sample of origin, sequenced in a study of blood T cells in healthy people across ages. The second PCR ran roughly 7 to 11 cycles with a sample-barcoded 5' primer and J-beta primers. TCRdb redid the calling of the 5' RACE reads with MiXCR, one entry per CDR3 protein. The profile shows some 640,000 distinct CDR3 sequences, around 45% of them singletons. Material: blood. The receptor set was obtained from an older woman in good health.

The DNA for the CDR3 is TGTGCCAGCAGCTTTTCTTCACAGATGAACACTGAAGCTTTCTTT. Amino acid sequence: CASSFSSQMNTEAFF. This sequence joins TRBV11-2 and TRBJ1-1; no clear D gene. Trimming removed 3 bases at V and 0 bases at J, with 11 bases between. CDR3 length: 15 residues. In germline, CDR1 is SGHAT, CDR2 FQNNGV.

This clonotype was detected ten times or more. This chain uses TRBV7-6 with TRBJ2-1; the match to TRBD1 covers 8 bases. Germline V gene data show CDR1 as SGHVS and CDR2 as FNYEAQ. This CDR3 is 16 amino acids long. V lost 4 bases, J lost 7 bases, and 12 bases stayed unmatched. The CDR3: CASSSPTGGLGNEQFF. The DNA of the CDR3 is TGTGCCAGCAGCTCTCCCACAGGGGGGCTTGGGAATGAGCAGTTCTTC.

CDR3 residues: CSARDRRLADYNEQFF. For the CDR3, the DNA is TGCAGTGCTAGAGATCGCCGACTAGCGGATTACAATGAGCAGTTCTTC. The J gene is TRBJ2-1, the V gene TRBV20-1; the match to TRBD2 covers 9 bases. The CDR3 runs to 16 residues. Germline lookup yields CDR1 DFQATT and CDR2 SNEGSKA (reference sequence). V trimming: 0 bases; J trimming: 4 bases; junction bases outside the gene matches: 7.

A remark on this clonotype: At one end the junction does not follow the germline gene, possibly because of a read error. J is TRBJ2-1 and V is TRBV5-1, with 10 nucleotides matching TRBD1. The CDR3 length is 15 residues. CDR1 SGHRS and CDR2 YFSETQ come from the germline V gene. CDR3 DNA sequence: TGTGCCAGCAGCTTGAGGGCGGGACAGGGGAATGAGCAGTTCTTC. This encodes CASSLRAGQGNEQFF.

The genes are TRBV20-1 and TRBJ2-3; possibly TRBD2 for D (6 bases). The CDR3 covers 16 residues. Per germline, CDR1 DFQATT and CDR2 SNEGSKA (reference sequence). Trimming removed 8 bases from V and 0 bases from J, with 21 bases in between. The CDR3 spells CSPTTPGLTSTDTQYF. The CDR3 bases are TGCAGTCCCACTACCCCCGGACTAACTAGCACAGATACGCAGTATTTT.

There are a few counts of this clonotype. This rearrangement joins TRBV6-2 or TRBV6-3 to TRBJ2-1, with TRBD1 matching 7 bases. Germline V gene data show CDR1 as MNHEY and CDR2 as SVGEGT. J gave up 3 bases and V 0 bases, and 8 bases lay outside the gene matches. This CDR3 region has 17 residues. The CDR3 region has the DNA TGTGCCAGCAGTTACTCGAAAACGGGACAGAGCTACAATGAGCAGTTCTTC. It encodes CASSYSKTGQSYNEQFF.

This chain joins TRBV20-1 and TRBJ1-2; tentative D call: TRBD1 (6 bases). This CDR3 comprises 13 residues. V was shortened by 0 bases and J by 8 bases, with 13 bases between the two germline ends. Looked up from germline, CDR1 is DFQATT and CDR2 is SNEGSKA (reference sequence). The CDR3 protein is CSARDKGVGGYTF. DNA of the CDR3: TGCAGTGCTAGAGATAAGGGGGTGGGCGGCTACACCTTC.

CDR3 DNA sequence: TGTGCCAGCACTCCCGGGGCGTACGGGGGAAAAGAGACCCAGTACTTC. Its translation is CASTPGAYGGKETQYF. The chain joins TRBV12-3 or TRBV12-4 to TRBJ2-5; perhaps TRBD2 as D (6 bases). V was shortened by 7 bases and J by 3 bases, with 21 bases between the two germline ends. This CDR3 comprises 16 residues.

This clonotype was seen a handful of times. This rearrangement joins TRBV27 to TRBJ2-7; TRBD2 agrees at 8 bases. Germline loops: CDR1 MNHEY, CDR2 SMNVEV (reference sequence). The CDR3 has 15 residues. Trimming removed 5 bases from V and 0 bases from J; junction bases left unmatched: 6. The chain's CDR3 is CASSQSGTSSYEQYF. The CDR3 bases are TGTGCCAGCAGTCAATCCGGGACTAGCTCCTACGAGCAGTACTTC.

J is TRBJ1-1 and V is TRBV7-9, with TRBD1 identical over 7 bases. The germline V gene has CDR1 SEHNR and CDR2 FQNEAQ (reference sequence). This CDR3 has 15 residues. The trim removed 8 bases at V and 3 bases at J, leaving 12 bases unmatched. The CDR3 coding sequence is TGTGCCAGCGGTCGAGGGGGCGCCGGGGACACTGAAGCTTTCTTT. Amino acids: CASGRGGAGDTEAFF.

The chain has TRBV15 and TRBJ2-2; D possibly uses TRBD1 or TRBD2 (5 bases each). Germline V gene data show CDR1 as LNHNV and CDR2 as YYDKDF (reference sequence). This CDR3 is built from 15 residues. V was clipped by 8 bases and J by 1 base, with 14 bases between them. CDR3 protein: CATQTGTLNTGELFF. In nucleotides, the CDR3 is TGTGCCACCCAGACTGGGACGTTGAACACCGGGGAGCTGTTTTTT.

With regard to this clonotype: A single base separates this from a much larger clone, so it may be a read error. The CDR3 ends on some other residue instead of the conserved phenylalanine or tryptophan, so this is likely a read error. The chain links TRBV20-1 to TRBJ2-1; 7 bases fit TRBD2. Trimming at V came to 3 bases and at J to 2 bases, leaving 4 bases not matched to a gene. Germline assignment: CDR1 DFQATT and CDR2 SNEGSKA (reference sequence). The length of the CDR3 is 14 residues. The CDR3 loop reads CSASGRTTYNEQFL. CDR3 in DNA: TGCAGTGCTAGCGGGAGGACGACCTACAATGAGCAGTTCTTA.

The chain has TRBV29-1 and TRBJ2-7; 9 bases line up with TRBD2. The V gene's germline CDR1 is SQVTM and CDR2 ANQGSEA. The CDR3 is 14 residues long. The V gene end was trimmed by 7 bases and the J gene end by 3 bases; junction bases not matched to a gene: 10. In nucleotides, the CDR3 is TGCAGCGCCCGTACCCGTAGCGGGAGCTACGAGCAGTACTTC. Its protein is CSARTRSGSYEQYF.

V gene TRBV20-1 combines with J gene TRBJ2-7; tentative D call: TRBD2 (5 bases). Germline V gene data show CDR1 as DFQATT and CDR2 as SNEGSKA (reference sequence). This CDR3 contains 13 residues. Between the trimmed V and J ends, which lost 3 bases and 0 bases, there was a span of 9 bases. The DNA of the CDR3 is TGCAGTGCTAGCAGACGGGGCTCCTACGAGCAGTACTTC. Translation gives CSASRRGSYEQYF.

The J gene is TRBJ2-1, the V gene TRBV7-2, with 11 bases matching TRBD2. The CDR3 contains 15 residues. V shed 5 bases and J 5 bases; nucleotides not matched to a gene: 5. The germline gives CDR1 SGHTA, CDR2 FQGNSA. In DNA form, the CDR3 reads TGTGCCAGCAGCCCGGGACTAGCGGCTCACAATGAGCAGTTCTTC. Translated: CASSPGLAAHNEQFF.